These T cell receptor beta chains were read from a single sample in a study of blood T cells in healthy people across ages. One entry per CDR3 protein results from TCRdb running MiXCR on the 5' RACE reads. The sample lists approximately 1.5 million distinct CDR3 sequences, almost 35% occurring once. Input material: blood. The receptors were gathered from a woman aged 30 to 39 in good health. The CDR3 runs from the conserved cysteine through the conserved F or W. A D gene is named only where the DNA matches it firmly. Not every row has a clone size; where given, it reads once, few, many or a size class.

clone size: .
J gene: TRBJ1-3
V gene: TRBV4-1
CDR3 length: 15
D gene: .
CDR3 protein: CASSQDVGPGNTIYF
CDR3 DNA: TGCGCCAGCAGCCAAGATGTAGGGCCGGGAAACACCATATATTTT

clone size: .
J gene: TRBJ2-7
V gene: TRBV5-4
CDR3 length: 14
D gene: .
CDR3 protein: CASSSLGLGDEQYF
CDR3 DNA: TGTGCCAGCAGTAGTTTAGGGTTGGGCGACGAGCAGTACTTC

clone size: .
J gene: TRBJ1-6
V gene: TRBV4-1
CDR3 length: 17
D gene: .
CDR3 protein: CASSQATGTPYNSPLHF
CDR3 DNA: TGCGCCAGCAGCCAGGCGACCGGGACACCGTATAATTCACCCCTCCACTTT

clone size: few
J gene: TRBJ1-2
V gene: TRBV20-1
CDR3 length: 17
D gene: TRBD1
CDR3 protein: CSAKGSDRGSGSYGYTF
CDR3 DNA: TGCAGTGCTAAGGGATCGGACAGGGGATCTGGGTCCTATGGCTACACCTTC

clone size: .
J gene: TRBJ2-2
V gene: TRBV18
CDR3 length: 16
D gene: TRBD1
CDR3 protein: CASSPRGGSDTGELFF
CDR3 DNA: TGTGCCAGCTCACCACGAGGGGGCTCGGACACCGGGGAGCTGTTTTTT

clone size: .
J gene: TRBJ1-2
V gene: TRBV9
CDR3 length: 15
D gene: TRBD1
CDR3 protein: CASSGGQGHNYGYTF
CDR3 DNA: TGTGCCAGCAGCGGGGGACAGGGTCATAACTATGGCTACACCTTC

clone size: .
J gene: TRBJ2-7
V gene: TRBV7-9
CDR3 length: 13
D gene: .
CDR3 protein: CASGNDSYNEQYF
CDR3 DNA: TGTGCCAGCGGAAACGACTCCTACAATGAGCAGTACTTC

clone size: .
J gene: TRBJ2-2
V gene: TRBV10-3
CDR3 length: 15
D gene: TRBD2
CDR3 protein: CASIGLAGGTGELFF
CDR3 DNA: TGTGCCAGCATTGGGCTAGCGGGGGGAACCGGGGAGCTGTTTTTT

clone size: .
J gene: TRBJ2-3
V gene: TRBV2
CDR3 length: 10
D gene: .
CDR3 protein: CGLVSDTQYF
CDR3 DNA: TGTGGACTAGTATCAGATACGCAGTATTTT

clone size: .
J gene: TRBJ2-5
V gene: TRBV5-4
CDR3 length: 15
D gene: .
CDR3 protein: CASSSQIGTQETQYF
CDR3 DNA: TGTGCCAGCAGCTCCCAAATCGGGACCCAGGAGACCCAGTACTTC

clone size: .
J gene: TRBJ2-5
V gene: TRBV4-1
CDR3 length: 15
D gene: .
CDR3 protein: CATRPSAVGIETQYF
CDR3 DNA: TGCGCCACCCGTCCGAGCGCCGTGGGGATAGAGACCCAGTACTTC

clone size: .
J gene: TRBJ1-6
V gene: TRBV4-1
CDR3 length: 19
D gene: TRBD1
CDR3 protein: CASSLHLGRGTGVDSPLHF
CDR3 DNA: TGCGCCAGCAGCCTCCATTTGGGGCGAGGGACAGGGGTTGATTCACCCCTCCACTTT

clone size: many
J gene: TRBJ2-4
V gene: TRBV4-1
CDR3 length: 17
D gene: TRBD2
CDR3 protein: CASSQDGAGGLGDIQYF
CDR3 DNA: TGCGCCAGCAGCCAAGATGGAGCGGGAGGGCTGGGTGACATTCAGTACTTC

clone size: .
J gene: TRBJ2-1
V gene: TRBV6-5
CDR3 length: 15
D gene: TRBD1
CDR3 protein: CASRSTGGSYNEQFF
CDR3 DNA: TGTGCCAGCAGATCTACAGGGGGCTCCTACAATGAGCAGTTCTTC

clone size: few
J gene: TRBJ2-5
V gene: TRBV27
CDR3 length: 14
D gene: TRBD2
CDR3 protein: CASSSGTSGSLQYF
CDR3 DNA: TGTGCCAGCAGTTCCGGGACTAGCGGGAGTTTGCAGTACTTC

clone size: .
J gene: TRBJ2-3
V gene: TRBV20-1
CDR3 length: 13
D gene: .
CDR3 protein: CSAATARRDTQYF
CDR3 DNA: TGCAGTGCCGCTACCGCCAGGAGAGATACGCAGTATTTT

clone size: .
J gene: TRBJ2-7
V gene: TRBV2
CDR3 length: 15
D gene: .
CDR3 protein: CASTMAVISSYEQYF
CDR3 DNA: TGTGCCAGCACCATGGCGGTAATATCCTCCTACGAGCAGTACTTC

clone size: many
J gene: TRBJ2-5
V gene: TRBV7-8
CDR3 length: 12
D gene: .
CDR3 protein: CASSRRWETQYF
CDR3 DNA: TGTGCCAGCAGCCGACGGTGGGAGACCCAGTACTTC

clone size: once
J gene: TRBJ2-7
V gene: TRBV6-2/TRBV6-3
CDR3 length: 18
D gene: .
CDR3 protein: CASSSNPGDREGTYEQYF
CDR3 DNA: TGTGCCAGCAGTTCCAATCCGGGTGACAGAGAAGGGACCTACGAGCAGTACTTC

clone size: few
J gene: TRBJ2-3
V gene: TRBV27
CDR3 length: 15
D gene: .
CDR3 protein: CVSSLGGLKHDTQYF
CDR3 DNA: TGTGTCAGCAGTTTAGGCGGACTAAAGCATGATACGCAGTATTTT

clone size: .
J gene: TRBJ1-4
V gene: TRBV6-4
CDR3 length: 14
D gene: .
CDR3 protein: CASSPAPWGEKLFF
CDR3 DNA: TGTGCCAGCAGTCCGGCCCCATGGGGTGAAAAACTGTTTTTT

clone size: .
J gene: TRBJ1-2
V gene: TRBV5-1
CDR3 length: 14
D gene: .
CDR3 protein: CASSPHRVDYGYTF
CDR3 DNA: TGCGCCAGCAGCCCACACCGCGTTGACTATGGCTACACCTTC

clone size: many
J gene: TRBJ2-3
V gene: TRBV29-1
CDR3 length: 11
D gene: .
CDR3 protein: CSGHSTDTQYF
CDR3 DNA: TGCAGCGGGCACAGCACAGATACGCAGTATTTT

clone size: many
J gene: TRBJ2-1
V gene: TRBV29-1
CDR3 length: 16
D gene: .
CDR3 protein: CSVEVGRRSLTDEQFF
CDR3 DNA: TGCAGCGTTGAAGTGGGCAGGCGGTCCCTTACAGATGAGCAGTTCTTC